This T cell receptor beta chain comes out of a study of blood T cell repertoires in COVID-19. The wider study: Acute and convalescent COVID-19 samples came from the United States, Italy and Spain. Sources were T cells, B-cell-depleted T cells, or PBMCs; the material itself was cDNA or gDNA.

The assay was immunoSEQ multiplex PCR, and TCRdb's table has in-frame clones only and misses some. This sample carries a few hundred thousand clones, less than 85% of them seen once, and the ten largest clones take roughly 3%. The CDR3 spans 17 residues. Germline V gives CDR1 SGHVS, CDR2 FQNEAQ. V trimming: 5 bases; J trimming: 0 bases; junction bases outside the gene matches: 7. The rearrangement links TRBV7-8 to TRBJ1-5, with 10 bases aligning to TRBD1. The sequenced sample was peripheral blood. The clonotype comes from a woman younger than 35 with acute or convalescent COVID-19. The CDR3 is CASSQGTGAPSNQPQHF. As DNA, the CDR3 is TGTGCCAGCAGCCAGGGGACAGGGGCTCCTAGCAATCAGCCCCAGCATTTT.